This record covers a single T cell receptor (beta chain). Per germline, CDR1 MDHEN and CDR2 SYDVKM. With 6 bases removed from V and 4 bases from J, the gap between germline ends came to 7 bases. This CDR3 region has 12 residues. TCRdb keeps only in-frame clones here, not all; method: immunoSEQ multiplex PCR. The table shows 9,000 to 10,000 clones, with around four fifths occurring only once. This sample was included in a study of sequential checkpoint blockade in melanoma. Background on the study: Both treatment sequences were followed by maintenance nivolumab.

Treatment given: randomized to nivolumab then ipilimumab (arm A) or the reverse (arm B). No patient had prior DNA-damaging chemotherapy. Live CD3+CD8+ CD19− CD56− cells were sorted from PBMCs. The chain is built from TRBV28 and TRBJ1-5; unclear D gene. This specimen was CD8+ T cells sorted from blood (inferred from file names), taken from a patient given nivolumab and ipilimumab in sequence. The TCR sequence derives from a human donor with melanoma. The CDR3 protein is CASRILNQPQHF. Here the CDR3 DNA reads TGTGCCAGCAGGATTCTAAATCAGCCCCAGCATTTT.